These T cell receptor beta chains were read from a single sample in a study of T cell responses to AZD1222 COVID-19 vaccine. Using immunoSEQ multiplex PCR, the repertoire was profiled, and TCRdb retains in-frame clones only, with some absent. The data contain more than 95,000 clones, roughly 90% of them singletons. The sample in question was peripheral blood, obtained on day 0 of AZD1222 vaccination. These receptors were taken from an adult in good health. CDR3s include the opening cysteine and the closing phenylalanine or tryptophan. Fields, in order: J gene, clone size, D gene, V gene, CDR3 protein, CDR3 DNA. A D gene is named only where the DNA matches it firmly. Size is stated for part of the rows, as once, few or many counts, or as a class when the clone is expanded.

TRBJ2-7 | . | . | TRBV12-3/TRBV12-4 | CASSTDIGEQYF | TGTGCCAGCAGTACTGACATCGGCGAGCAGTACTTC
TRBJ2-3 | . | . | TRBV5-1 | CASSLNGGTDTQYF | TGCGCCAGCAGCTTGAATGGGGGCACAGATACGCAGTATTTT
TRBJ2-7 | . | TRBD2 | TRBV2 | CASSRTSGGPEQYF | TGTGCCAGCAGCAGGACTAGCGGGGGGCCAGAGCAGTACTTC
TRBJ2-7 | once | . | TRBV3-1/TRBV3-2 | CASEDGIGYEQYF | TGTGCCAGCGAAGACGGGATCGGGTACGAGCAGTACTTC
TRBJ2-3 | . | . | TRBV7-3 | CASSLNSLGGGTDTQYF | TGTGCCAGCAGCTTAAACTCCTTGGGTGGGGGCACAGATACGCAGTATTTT
TRBJ2-5 | . | . | TRBV9 | CASSGGLTLQETQYF | TGTGCCAGCAGCGGAGGACTGACCCTCCAAGAGACCCAGTACTTC
TRBJ1-4 | . | . | TRBV5-4 | CASRSGGTATNEKLFF | TGTGCCAGCAGATCTGGGGGAACTGCAACTAATGAAAAACTGTTTTTT
TRBJ2-2 | . | . | TRBV9 | CASSRGLHTGELFF | TGTGCCAGCAGCCGAGGACTCCACACCGGGGAGCTGTTTTTT
TRBJ2-7 | . | TRBD2 | TRBV7-9 | CASSPRTSGATYEQYF | TGTGCCAGCAGCCCCCGGACTAGCGGGGCCACCTACGAGCAGTACTTC
TRBJ1-1 | . | TRBD1 | TRBV10-2 | CASRVTGANTEAFF | TGCGCCAGCAGGGTGACAGGGGCGAACACTGAAGCTTTCTTT
TRBJ2-3 | . | TRBD2 | TRBV19 | CASPTPGLVGGHTDTQYF | TGTGCCAGTCCAACCCCGGGACTAGTGGGGGGTCACACAGATACGCAGTATTTT
TRBJ1-5 | . | . | TRBV6-6 | CASSYGADYSNQPQHF | TGTGCCAGCAGTTACGGGGCGGATTATAGCAATCAGCCCCAGCATTTT
TRBJ2-1 | . | . | TRBV29-1 | CSVERTGQGSSSYNEQFF | TGCAGCGTTGAACGGACGGGGCAGGGGTCTAGCTCCTACAATGAGCAGTTCTTC
TRBJ2-1 | . | TRBD1 | TRBV11-3 | CASSSRDRSDDEQFF | TGTGCCAGCAGCTCCCGGGACAGGAGTGACGATGAGCAGTTCTTC
TRBJ1-6 | . | . | TRBV5-1 | CASSLDLNSPLHF | TGCGCCAGCAGCTTGGACCTTAATTCACCCCTCCACTTT
TRBJ1-3 | . | . | TRBV11-1 | CASSGTGTMGRNTIYF | TGTGCCAGCAGCGGAACCGGGACAATGGGGCGGAACACCATATATTTT
TRBJ2-1 | . | . | TRBV11-1 | CASSPTRSRNEQFF | TGTGCCAGCAGCCCGACACGAAGTAGAAATGAGCAGTTCTTC
TRBJ2-7 | . | . | TRBV28 | CASSSAAGNDYEQYF | TGTGCCAGCAGTTCCGCCGCGGGCAATGACTACGAGCAGTACTTC
TRBJ2-1 | . | . | TRBV13 | CASSDWSYNEQFF | TGTGCCAGCAGCGATTGGAGTTACAATGAGCAGTTCTTC
TRBJ2-1 | . | TRBD2 | TRBV7-3 | CASSPKYRGDSYNEQFF | TGTGCCAGCAGCCCCAAGTATCGGGGGGACTCCTACAATGAGCAGTTCTTC
TRBJ1-4 | . | . | TRBV19 | CASSLTGITNEKLFF | TGTGCCAGTAGTCTAACAGGGATCACTAATGAAAAACTGTTTTTT
TRBJ2-5 | once | TRBD1 | TRBV4-1 | CASSHRNSPGQDVFETQYF | TGCGCCAGCAGCCACCGAAATTCCCCGGGACAGGACGTTTTTGAGACCCAGTACTTC
TRBJ1-2 | . | . | TRBV19 | CASSMRNFYGYTF | TGTGCCAGTAGTATGCGCAACTTCTATGGCTACACCTTC
TRBJ1-2 | . | . | TRBV5-1 | CASSLGHLDGYTF | TGCGCCAGCAGCCTCGGACACCTGGACGGCTACACCTTC